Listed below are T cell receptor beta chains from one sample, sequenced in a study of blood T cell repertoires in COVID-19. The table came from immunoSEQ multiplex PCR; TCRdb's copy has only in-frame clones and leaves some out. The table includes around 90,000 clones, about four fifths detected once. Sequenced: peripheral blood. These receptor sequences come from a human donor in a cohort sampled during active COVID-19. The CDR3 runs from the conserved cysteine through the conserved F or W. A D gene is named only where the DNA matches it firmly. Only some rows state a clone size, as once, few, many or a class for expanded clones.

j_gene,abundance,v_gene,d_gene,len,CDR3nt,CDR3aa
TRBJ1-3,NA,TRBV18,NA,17,TGTGCCAGCTCACCCAATCCAACGGGTTGGTCTGGAAACACCATATATTTT,CASSPNPTGWSGNTIYF
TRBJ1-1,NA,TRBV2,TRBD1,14,TGTGCCAGCAGCCGAGGGACAGCGAACACTGAAGCTTTCTTT,CASSRGTANTEAFF
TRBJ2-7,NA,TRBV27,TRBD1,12,TGTGCCAGCACCACGACAGGGCACGAGCAGTACTTC,CASTTTGHEQYF
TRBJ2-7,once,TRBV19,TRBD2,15,TGTGCCAGTAGTATAACGAGCGGGAGGGCCGCTGAGCAGTACTTC,CASSITSGRAAEQYF
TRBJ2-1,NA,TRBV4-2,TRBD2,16,TGTGCCAGCAGCCCCGAATTAGCGGGAGGCTACAATGAGCAGTTCTTC,CASSPELAGGYNEQFF
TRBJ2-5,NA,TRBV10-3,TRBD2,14,TGTGCCATCAGCGCGGGACTAGCGGGGTTGCCTCAGTACTTC,CAISAGLAGLPQYF
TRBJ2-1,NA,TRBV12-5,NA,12,TGTGCTAGTGCCACAGGGTTTCGGGAGCAGTTCTTC,CASATGFREQFF
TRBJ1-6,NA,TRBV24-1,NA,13,TGTGCCACCAGTGAGGCAGGGAAGTCACCCCTCCACTTT,CATSEAGKSPLHF
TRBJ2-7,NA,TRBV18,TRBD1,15,TGTGCCAGCTCACCGTCGGGACAGGGGGGGAACGAGCAGTACTTC,CASSPSGQGGNEQYF
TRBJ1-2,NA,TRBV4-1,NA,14,TGCGCCAGCAGCCAAGAGGGCACAGGGACGGGCTACACCTTC,CASSQEGTGTGYTF
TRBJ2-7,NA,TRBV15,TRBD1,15,TGTGCCACCAGCCGTGCCGGGACAGGGTCCTACGAGCAGTACTTC,CATSRAGTGSYEQYF
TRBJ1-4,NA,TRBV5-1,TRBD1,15,TGCGCCAGCAGCACCGGGACAGGGGACGGTGAAAAACTGTTTTTT,CASSTGTGDGEKLFF
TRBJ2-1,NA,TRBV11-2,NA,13,TGTGCCAGTGGAATTCAGCTCGCGGGAAGGGGGTTCTTC,CASGIQLAGRGFF
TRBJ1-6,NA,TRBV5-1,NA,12,TGCGCCAGCAGAATGACGGGTTCACCCCTCCACTTT,CASRMTGSPLHF
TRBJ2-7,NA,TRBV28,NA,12,TGTGCCAGCAGGTCCTCAGACTACGAGCAGTACTTC,CASRSSDYEQYF
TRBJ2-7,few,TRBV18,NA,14,TGTGCCAGCTCACCGGCCCCTAGCTCCTACGAGCAGTACTTC,CASSPAPSSYEQYF
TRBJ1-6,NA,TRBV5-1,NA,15,TGCGCCAGCGGTGTCGGGACACAGGACTTCTCACCCCTCCACTTT,CASGVGTQDFSPLHF
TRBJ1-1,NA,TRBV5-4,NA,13,TGTGCCAGCAGCTATGGAGGGAACACTGAAGCTTTCTTT,CASSYGGNTEAFF
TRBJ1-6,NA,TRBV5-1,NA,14,TGCGCCAGCAGCTTGGGCCAGGATAATTCACCCCTCCACTTT,CASSLGQDNSPLHF
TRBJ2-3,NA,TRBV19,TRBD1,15,TGTGCCAGTAGACGTTTGGACAGGCTAACAGATACGCAGTATTTT,CASRRLDRLTDTQYF
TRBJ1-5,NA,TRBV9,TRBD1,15,TGTGCCAGCAGCGTAGGACAGGGGGACTATCAGCCCCAGCATTTT,CASSVGQGDYQPQHF
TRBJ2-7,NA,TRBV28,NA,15,TGTGCCAGCCGGCGAGGGACTGGGGATACCTACGAGCAGTACTTC,CASRRGTGDTYEQYF
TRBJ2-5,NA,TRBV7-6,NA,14,TGTGCCAGCAGCCGCGCTCCGGGACAAGAGACCCAGTACTTC,CASSRAPGQETQYF
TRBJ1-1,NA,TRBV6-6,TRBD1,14,TGTGCCAGCAGTTACTCGCCCGGACAGGGGGGAGCTTTCTTT,CASSYSPGQGGAFF
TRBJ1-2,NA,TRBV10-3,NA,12,TGTGCCATCAGTAACAGGGCTGAGGGCTACACCTTC,CAISNRAEGYTF
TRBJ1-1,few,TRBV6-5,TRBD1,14,TGTGCCAGCACCACCAGACAGGGAAAAACTGAAGCTTTCTTT,CASTTRQGKTEAFF
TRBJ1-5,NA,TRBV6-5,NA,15,TGTGCCAGCAGTTACCGGTGGGCAGATAATCAGCCCCAGCATTTT,CASSYRWADNQPQHF
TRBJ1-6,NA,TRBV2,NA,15,TGTGCCAGCAGTGATGGACAGCCTGAGTATTCACCCCTCCACTTT,CASSDGQPEYSPLHF
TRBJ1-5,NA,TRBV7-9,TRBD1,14,TGTGCCAGCAGCCTCACAGGGGGCAGCCAGCCCCAGCATTTT,CASSLTGGSQPQHF
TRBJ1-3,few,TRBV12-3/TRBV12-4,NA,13,TGTGCCGGACGGGATAATCTTGGAAACACCATATATTTT,CAGRDNLGNTIYF
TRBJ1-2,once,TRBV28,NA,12,TGTGCCAGCAGTACTCAGGGATTTGGCTACACCTTC,CASSTQGFGYTF
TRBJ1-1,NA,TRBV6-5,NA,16,TGTGCCAGCAGTTACTCGGGGGGCGGGGGGGTGACTGAAGCTTTCTTT,CASSYSGGGGVTEAFF
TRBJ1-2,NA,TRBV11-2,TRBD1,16,TGTGCCAGCAGCCCTCCGGGGCAGGGGGCTAACTATGGCTACACCTTC,CASSPPGQGANYGYTF
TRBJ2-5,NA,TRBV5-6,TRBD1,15,TGTGCCAGCAGCTTGGTAAGGGGGCGCGAAGAGACCCAGTACTTC,CASSLVRGREETQYF
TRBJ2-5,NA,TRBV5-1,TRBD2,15,TGCGCCAGCAGCGGGGGACTAGCGGGGCAAGAGACCCAGTACTTC,CASSGGLAGQETQYF